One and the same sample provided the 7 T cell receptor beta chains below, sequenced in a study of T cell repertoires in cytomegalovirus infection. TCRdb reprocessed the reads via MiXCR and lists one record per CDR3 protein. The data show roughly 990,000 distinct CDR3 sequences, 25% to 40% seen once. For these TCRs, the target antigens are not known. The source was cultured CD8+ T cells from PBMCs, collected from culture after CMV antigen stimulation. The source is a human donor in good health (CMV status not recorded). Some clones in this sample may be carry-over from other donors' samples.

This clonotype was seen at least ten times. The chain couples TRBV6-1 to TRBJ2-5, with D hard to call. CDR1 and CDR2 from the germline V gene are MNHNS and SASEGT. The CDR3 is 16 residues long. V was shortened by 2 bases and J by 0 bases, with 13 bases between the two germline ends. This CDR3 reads CASSERALQDQETQYF. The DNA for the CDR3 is TGTGCCAGCAGTGAAAGAGCCCTCCAGGACCAAGAGACCCAGTACTTC.

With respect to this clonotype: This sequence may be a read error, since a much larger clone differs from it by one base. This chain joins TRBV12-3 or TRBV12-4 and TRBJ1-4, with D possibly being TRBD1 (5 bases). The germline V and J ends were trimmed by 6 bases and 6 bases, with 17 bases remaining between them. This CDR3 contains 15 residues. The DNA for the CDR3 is TGTGCCAGCAGACACGGCAGGGCTGGAGATGAAAAACTGTTTTTT. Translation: CASRHGRAGDEKLFF.

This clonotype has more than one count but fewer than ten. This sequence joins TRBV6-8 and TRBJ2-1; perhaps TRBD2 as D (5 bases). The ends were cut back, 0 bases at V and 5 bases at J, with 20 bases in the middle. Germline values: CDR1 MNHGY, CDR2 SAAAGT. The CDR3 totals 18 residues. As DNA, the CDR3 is TGTGCCAGCAGTTACTCGATGAGAATCCATACGGGGAACAATGAGCAGTTCTTC. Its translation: CASSYSMRIHTGNNEQFF.

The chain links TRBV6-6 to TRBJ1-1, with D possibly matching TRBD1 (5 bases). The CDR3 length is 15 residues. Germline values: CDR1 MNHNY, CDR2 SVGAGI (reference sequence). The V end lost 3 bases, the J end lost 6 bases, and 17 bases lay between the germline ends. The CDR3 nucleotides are TGTGCCAGCAGTTATTCGACAGTTGCTGACTCTGAAGCTTTCTTT. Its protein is CASSYSTVADSEAFF.

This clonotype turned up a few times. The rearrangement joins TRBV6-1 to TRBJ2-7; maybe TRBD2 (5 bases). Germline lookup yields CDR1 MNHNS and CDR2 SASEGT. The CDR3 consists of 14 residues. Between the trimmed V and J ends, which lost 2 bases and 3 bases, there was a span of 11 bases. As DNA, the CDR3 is TGTGCCAGCAGTGAAATTTCGGGGTACTACGAGCAGTACTTC. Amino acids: CASSEISGYYEQYF.

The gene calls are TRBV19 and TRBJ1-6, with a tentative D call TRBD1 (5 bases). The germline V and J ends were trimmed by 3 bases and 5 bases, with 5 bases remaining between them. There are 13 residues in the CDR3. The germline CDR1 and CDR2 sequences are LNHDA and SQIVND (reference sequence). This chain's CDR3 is CASSMGHNSPLHF. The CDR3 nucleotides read TGTGCCAGTAGTATGGGACATAATTCACCCCTCCACTTT.

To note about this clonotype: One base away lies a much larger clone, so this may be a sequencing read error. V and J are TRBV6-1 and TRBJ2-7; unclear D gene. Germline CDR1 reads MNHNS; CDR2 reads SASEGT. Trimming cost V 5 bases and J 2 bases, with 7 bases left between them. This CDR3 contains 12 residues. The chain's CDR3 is CASSSQPYEQYF. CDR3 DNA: TGTGCCAGCAGTTCCCAGCCCTACGAGCAGTACTTC.